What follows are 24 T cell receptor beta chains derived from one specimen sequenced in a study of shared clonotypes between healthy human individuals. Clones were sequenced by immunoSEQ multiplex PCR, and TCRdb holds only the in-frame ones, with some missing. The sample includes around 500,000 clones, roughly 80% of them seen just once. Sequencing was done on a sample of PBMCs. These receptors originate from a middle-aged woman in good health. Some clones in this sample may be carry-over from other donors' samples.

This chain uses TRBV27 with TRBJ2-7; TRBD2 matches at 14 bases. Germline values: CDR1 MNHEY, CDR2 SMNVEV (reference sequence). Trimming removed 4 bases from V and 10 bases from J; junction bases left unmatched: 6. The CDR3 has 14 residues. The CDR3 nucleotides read TGTGCCAGCAGTTCTTCCGGGACTAGCGGGAGACAGTACTTC. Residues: CASSSSGTSGRQYF.

CDR3 in amino acids: CASGRGNTEAFF. The CDR3 DNA is TGTGCCAGCGGCCGGGGGAACACTGAAGCTTTCTTT. V usage is TRBV9 and J usage is TRBJ1-1; D gene unclear. The V gene lost 7 bases and the J gene lost 1 base, with 8 bases spanning the gap. The V gene's germline CDR1 is SGDLS and CDR2 YYNGEE. CDR3 length: 12 residues.

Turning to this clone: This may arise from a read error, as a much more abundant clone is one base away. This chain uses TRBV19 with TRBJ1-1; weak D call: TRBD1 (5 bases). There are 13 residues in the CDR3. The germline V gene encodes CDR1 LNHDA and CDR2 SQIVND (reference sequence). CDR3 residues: CAGSRGTGKEAFF. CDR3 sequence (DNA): TGTGCCGGTAGTAGGGGAACCGGGAAGGAGGCTTTCTTT.

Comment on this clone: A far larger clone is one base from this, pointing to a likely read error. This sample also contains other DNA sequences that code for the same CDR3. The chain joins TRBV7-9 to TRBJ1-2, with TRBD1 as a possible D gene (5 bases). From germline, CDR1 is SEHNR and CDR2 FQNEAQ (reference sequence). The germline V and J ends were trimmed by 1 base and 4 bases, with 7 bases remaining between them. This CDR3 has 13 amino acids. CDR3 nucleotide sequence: TGTGCCAGCAGCTTAGAGGGGATCTATGGCTACACCTTC. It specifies CASSLEGIYGYTF. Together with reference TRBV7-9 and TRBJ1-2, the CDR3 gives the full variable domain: DTGVSQNPRHKITKRGQNVTFRCDPISEHNRLYWYRQTLGQGPEFLTYFQNEAQLEKSRLLSDRFSAERPKGSFSTLEIQRTEQGDSAMYLCASSLEGIYGYTFGSGTRLTVV.

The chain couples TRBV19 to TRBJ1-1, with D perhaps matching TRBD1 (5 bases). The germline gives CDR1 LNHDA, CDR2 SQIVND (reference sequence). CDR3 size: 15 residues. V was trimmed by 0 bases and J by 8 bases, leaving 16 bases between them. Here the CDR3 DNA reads TGTGCCAGTAGTATAGATCATCGACAGTTCCGCGAAGCTTTCTTT. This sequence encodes CASSIDHRQFREAFF.

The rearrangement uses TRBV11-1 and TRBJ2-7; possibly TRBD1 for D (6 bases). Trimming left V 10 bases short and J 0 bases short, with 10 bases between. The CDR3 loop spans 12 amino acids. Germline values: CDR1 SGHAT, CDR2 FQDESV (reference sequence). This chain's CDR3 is CANRDTSYEQYF. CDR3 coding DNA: TGTGCCAACCGGGACACCTCCTACGAGCAGTACTTC. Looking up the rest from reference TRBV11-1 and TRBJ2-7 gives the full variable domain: EAEVAQSPRYKITEKSQAVAFWCDPISGHATLYWYRQILGQGPELLVQFQDESVVDDSQLPKDRFSAERLKGVDSTLKIQPAELGDSAMYLCANRDTSYEQYFGPGTRLTVT.

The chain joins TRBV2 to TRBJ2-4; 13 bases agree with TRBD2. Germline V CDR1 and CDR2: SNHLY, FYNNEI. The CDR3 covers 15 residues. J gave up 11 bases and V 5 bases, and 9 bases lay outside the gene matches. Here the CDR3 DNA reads TGTGCCAGCAGTCGGGATGGACTAGCGGGAGCGGTTCAGTACTTC. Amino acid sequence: CASSRDGLAGAVQYF. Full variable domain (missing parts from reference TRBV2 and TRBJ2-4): EPEVTQTPSHQVTQMGQEVILRCVPISNHLYFYWYRQILGQKVEFLVSFYNNEISEKSEIFDDQFSVERPDGSNFTLKIRSTKLEDSAMYFCASSRDGLAGAVQYFGAGTRLSVL.

The CDR3 here is CAWSLGLAGGYQETQYF. The CDR3 DNA is TGTGCCTGGAGTTTAGGACTAGCGGGAGGGTACCAAGAGACCCAGTACTTC. V is TRBV30 and J is TRBJ2-5; 15 positions agree with TRBD2. The CDR3 contains 17 residues. The ends lost 2 bases at V and 0 bases at J; junction bases unmatched: 4. Germline V gene lookup returns CDR1 GTSNPN and CDR2 SVGIG (reference sequence).

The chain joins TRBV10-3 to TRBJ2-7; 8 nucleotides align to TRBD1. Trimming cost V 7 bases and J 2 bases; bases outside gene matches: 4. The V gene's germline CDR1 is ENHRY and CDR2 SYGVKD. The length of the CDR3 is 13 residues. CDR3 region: CAITTGEPYEQYF. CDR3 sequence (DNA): TGTGCCATCACGACAGGGGAACCCTACGAGCAGTACTTC.

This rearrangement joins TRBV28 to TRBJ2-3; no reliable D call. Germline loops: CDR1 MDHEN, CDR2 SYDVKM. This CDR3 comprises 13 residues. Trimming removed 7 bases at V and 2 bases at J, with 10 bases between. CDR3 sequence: CASMGTPTDTQYF. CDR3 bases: TGTGCCAGCATGGGAACCCCCACAGATACGCAGTATTTT. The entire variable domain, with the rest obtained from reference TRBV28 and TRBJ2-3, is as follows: DVKVTQSSRYLVKRTGEKVFLECVQDMDHENMFWYRQDPGLGLRLIYFSYDVKMKEKGDIPEGYSVSREKKERFSLILESASTNQTSMYLCASMGTPTDTQYFGPGTRLTVL.

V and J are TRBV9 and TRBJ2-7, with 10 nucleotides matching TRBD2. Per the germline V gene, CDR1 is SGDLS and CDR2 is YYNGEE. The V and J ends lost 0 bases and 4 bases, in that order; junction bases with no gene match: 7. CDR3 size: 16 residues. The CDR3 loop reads CASSVGRVAGGYEQYF. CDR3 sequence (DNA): TGTGCCAGCAGCGTAGGAAGGGTAGCGGGAGGTTACGAGCAGTACTTC.

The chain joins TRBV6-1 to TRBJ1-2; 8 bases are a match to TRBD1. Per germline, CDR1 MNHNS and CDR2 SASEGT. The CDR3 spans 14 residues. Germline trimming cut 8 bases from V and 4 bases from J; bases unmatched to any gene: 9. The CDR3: CASPRPDRGYGYTF. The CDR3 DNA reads TGTGCCAGCCCACGACCCGACAGGGGCTATGGCTACACCTTC.

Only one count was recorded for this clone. DNA for the CDR3: TGTGCCAGCAGTTTTTCTGGGACAGGGAGCAATGAGCAGTTCTTC. Protein product: CASSFSGTGSNEQFF. This chain uses TRBV6-5 with TRBJ2-1, with 9 bases fitting TRBD1. J was trimmed by 6 bases and V by 4 bases; bases with no gene match: 7. Germline CDR1 and CDR2: MNHEY and SVGAGI. The CDR3 is made up of 15 amino acids.

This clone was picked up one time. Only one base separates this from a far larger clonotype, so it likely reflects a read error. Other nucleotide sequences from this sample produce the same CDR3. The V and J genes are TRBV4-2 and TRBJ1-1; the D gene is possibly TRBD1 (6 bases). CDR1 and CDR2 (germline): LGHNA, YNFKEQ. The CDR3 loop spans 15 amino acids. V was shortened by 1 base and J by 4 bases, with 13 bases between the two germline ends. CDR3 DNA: TGTGCCAGCAGCCAAGGAGGGACACTGAGCACTGAAGCTTTCTTT. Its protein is CASSQGGTLSTEAFF.

The CDR3 region has the DNA TGCGCCAGCAGCCAAGATCAGGAGAACACCGGGGAGCTGTTTTTT. Its protein product is CASSQDQENTGELFF. J is TRBJ2-2 and V is TRBV4-1; D is unclear. Trimming pared 0 bases from V and 1 base from J, leaving 6 bases between. The CDR3 is 15 residues long. From germline, CDR1 is MGHRA and CDR2 YSYEKL.

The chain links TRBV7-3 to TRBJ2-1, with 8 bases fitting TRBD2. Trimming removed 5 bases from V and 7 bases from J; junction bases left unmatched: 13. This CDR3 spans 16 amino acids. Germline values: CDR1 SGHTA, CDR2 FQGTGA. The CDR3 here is CASSPRALREGNEQFF. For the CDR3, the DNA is TGTGCCAGCAGCCCAAGGGCTTTACGGGAGGGTAATGAGCAGTTCTTC.

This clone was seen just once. CDR3 sequence (DNA): TGTGCCAGCAGCTTAAACCCAGGGTTTGACTATGGCTACACCTTC. Its protein is CASSLNPGFDYGYTF. The chain uses TRBV11-2 and TRBJ1-2, with TRBD1 as a possible D gene (5 bases). The CDR3 length is 15 residues. Per germline, CDR1 SGHAT and CDR2 FQNNGV. Trimming pared 2 bases from V and 3 bases from J, leaving 13 bases between.

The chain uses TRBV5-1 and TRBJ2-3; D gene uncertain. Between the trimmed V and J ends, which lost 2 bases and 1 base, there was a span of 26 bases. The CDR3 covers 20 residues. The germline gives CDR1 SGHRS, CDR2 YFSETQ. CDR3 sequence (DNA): TGCGCCAGCAGCTTACACCTCACCCACGAGTTTGTGTTTGGCACAGATACGCAGTATTTT. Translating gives CASSLHLTHEFVFGTDTQYF.

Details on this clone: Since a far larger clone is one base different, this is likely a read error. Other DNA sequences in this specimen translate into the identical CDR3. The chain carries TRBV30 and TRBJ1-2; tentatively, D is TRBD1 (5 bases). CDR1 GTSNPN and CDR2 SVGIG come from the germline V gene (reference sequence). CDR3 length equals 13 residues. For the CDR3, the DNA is TGTGCCCGGAGTGTAATAGGGACGCAAGGCTACACCTTC. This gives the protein CARSVIGTQGYTF.

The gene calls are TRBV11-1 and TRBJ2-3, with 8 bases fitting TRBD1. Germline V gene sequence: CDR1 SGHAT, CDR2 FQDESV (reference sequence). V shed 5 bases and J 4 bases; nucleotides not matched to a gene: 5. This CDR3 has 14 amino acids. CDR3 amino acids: CASSNRGEADTQYF. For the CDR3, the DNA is TGTGCCAGCAGCAACAGGGGGGAGGCAGATACGCAGTATTTT.

CDR3 loop: CASTSPEQGYNEQFF. Here the CDR3 DNA reads TGTGCCAGCACCTCTCCGGAACAGGGCTACAATGAGCAGTTCTTC. V is TRBV2 and J is TRBJ2-1, with D maybe TRBD1 (6 bases). CDR1 and CDR2 (germline): SNHLY, FYNNEI. The CDR3 runs 15 residues. V lost 7 bases to trimming and J lost 3 bases, with 16 bases between them.

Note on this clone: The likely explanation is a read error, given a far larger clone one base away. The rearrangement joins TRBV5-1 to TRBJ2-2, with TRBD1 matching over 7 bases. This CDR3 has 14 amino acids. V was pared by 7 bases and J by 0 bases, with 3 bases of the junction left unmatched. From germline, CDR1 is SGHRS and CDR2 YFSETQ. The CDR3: CASGDRPNTGELFF. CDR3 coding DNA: TGCGCCAGCGGGGACAGACCGAACACCGGGGAGCTGTTTTTT.

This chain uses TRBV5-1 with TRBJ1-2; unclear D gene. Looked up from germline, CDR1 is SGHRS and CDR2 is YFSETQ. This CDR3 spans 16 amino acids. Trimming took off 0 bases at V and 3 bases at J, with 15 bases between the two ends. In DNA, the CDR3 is TGCGCCAGCAGCTTGGAGGGAGGGTATAGTGACTATGGCTACACCTTC. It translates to CASSLEGGYSDYGYTF.

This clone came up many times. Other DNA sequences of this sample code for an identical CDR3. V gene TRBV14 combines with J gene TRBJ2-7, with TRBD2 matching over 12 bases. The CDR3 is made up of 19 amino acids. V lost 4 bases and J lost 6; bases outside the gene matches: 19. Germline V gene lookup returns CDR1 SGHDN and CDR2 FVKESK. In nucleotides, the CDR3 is TGTGCCAGCAGCCTCGCGACTAGCGGGAGTAATTATGGCGGAGTCGAGCAGTACTTC. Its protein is CASSLATSGSNYGGVEQYF. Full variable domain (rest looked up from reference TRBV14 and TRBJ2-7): EAGVTQFPSHSVIEKGQTVTLRCDPISGHDNLYWYRRVMGKEIKFLLHFVKESKQDESGMPNNRFLAERTGGTYSTLKVQPAELEDSGVYFCASSLATSGSNYGGVEQYFGPGTRLTVT.